This T cell receptor (beta chain) is drawn from a study of vaccination effects on CD4 cells after COVID-19. As to this clone: Its antigen remains unidentified.

Libraries were prepared by immunoSEQ multiplex PCR; TCRdb keeps only in-frame clonotypes and omits some of them. The sample yields tens of thousands of clones, 72% seen once. Antigen-specific CD4+ T cells were expanded (with viral peptide pools) by the ViraFEST assay ahead of sequencing. Culturing for about 9 days preceded CD4+ T cell isolation. All participants had two doses of either the BNT162b2 or mRNA-1273 vaccine. Germline loops: CDR1 SGDLS, CDR2 YYNGEE. The CDR3 totals 16 residues. V lost 0 bases and J lost 0, with 10 bases in between. This TCR was recovered from a human donor who received a COVID-19 vaccine. V usage is TRBV9 and J usage is TRBJ1-3; D may be TRBD1 (5 bases). Source: CD4+ T cells from PBMCs cultured with HCoV-229E spike peptides, taken after COVID-19 vaccination. CDR3 amino acids: CASSVGGRGSGNTIYF. The CDR3, as DNA: TGTGCCAGCAGCGTAGGGGGTAGGGGCTCTGGAAACACCATATATTTT.